This entry concerns a single T cell receptor (beta chain). As yet, its antigen is unknown. V was cut by 4 bases and J by 1 base, with 16 bases left in between. The CDR3 is 15 amino acids. From germline, CDR1 is DFQATT and CDR2 SNEGSKA (reference sequence). MiXCR, applied by TCRdb to the RT-PCR reads, yields one record per CDR3 protein. The sample shows roughly 620,000 distinct CDR3 sequences, around 11% of them seen only once. This sample is part of a study of response to subunit inactivated influenza vaccine. Points from the study as a whole: Each seasonal flu vaccination may recruit only limited new T cells, authors suggested.

The same sample was also used in a study of T cells expressing NK-cell markers. That work contributes: It was by 5'RACE template switching with UMIs that TCR beta cDNA was made. Dominant NKG2C+ clonotypes in a handful of donors made up roughly 1.0-7.0% of CD8+ T cells.

This specimen was PBMCs from blood, taken on the day of vaccination. The gene calls are TRBV20-1 and TRBJ1-1; no clear D. The receptor comes from a man aged 45 to 65 who received an inactivated influenza vaccine. DNA for the CDR3: TGCAGTGCTACCTCGGCAGGCCCAACGAACACTGAAGCTTTCTTT. Its protein is CSATSAGPTNTEAFF.